The rows below give T cell receptor beta chains drawn from one sample of a study of blood T cell repertoires in COVID-19. Clones were read by immunoSEQ multiplex PCR, and TCRdb kept only the in-frame ones, dropping some. Among around 200,000 clones, around 80% were seen once, and the ten largest hold about 5.5%. Sample: peripheral blood. The source of these receptors is a woman aged 70 to 79 with acute or convalescent COVID-19. Both conserved end residues are part of each CDR3. Each record gives: J gene, V gene, clone size, D gene, CDR3 length, CDR3 protein, CDR3 DNA. The D gene is left open where the match is weak. The listing skips clone size in some rows; elsewhere it reads once, few, many or a size class.

>TRBJ2-1|TRBV5-1|once|NA|13
CASSLNGNNEQFF
TGCGCCAGCAGCTTGAACGGGAACAATGAGCAGTTCTTC
>TRBJ2-7|TRBV19|NA|TRBD1|14
CASRWDRRTYEQYF
TGTGCCAGTAGGTGGGACAGAAGAACCTACGAGCAGTACTTC
>TRBJ2-1|TRBV19|NA|NA|16
CASSRLPQSSYNEQFF
TGTGCCAGTAGCCGACTCCCGCAGAGCTCCTACAATGAGCAGTTCTTC
>TRBJ1-1|TRBV11-2|NA|NA|13
CASSFAENTEAFF
TGTGCCAGCAGCTTTGCGGAGAACACTGAAGCTTTCTTT
>TRBJ1-6|TRBV3-1/TRBV3-2|NA|NA|13
CASSPQASSPLHF
TGTGCCAGCAGCCCTCAGGCGTCTTCACCCCTCCACTTT
>TRBJ1-1|TRBV10-3|once|TRBD1|15
CAISDGTGELTEAFF
TGTGCCATCAGTGACGGGACAGGGGAATTGACTGAAGCTTTCTTT
>TRBJ1-5|TRBV2|NA|TRBD1|15
CASRAGQGASQPQHF
TGTGCCAGCAGGGCCGGACAGGGGGCTTCTCAGCCCCAGCATTTT
>TRBJ2-3|TRBV7-2|NA|NA|15
CASSLEPGSTDTQYF
TGTGCCAGCAGCTTAGAACCGGGGAGCACAGATACGCAGTATTTT
>TRBJ1-1|TRBV28|NA|TRBD1|17
CASSTTGDYRAVTEAFF
TGTGCCAGCAGCACGACAGGGGACTATCGTGCGGTCACTGAAGCTTTCTTT
>TRBJ2-1|TRBV6-5|NA|TRBD1|15
CASSSGTAAYNEQFF
TGTGCCAGCAGTAGTGGGACAGCCGCCTACAATGAGCAGTTCTTC
>TRBJ1-5|TRBV27|once|TRBD1|13
CASSLSGGYTQHF
TGTGCCAGCAGTTTATCAGGGGGCTATACCCAGCATTTT
>TRBJ2-1|TRBV20-1|NA|TRBD2|15
CSASVGTSSNNEQFF
TGCAGTGCTAGTGTAGGGACTAGCAGTAACAATGAGCAGTTCTTC
>TRBJ1-3|TRBV10-3|NA|TRBD1|13
CAIRQGRGNTIYF
TGTGCCATCAGACAGGGGAGAGGAAACACCATATATTTT
>TRBJ1-1|TRBV29-1|NA|TRBD1|13
CSVGTGPNTEAFF
TGCAGCGTGGGGACAGGACCTAACACTGAAGCTTTCTTT
>TRBJ2-2|TRBV6-1|NA|TRBD1|16
CASSEIGTGGPGELFF
TGTGCCAGCAGTGAAATTGGGACAGGGGGCCCCGGGGAGCTGTTTTTT
>TRBJ2-3|TRBV29-1|NA|NA|15
CSVEGTQGYTDTQYF
TGCAGCGTTGAGGGCACACAGGGTTACACAGATACGCAGTATTTT
>TRBJ2-1|TRBV7-3|once|NA|14
CASSSRGPDNEQFF
TGTGCCAGCAGCTCCAGGGGTCCTGACAATGAGCAGTTCTTC
>TRBJ1-5|TRBV19|NA|NA|17
CASGGKGGDRSNQPQHF
TGTGCCAGTGGGGGAAAAGGGGGTGATAGGAGCAATCAGCCCCAGCATTTT
>TRBJ1-3|TRBV27|NA|TRBD1|14
CASSPGTAGNTIYF
TGTGCCAGCAGTCCCGGGACAGCGGGAAACACCATATATTTT
>TRBJ1-1|TRBV7-8|NA|TRBD1|13
CASSWTGNTEAFF
TGTGCCAGCAGCTGGACAGGGAACACTGAAGCTTTCTTT
>TRBJ1-5|TRBV6-5|NA|TRBD1|14
CASSSTGQDQPQHF
TGTGCCAGCAGTTCAACAGGACAGGATCAGCCCCAGCATTTT
>TRBJ2-5|TRBV6-2/TRBV6-3|NA|TRBD1|15
CASRPGQGGLETQYF
TGTGCCAGCAGACCTGGACAGGGGGGTTTAGAGACCCAGTACTTC
>TRBJ1-1|TRBV5-6|NA|NA|12
CASSLGPVKAFF
TGTGCCAGCAGCTTGGGGCCTGTCAAAGCTTTCTTT
>TRBJ2-7|TRBV3-1/TRBV3-2|NA|TRBD2|14
CASSQAGGPLEQYF
TGTGCCAGCAGCCAAGCGGGAGGGCCCCTCGAGCAGTACTTC
>TRBJ2-6|TRBV21-1|once|NA|15
CASSKGHSGANVLTF
TGTGCCAGCAGCAAAGGACACTCTGGGGCCAACGTCCTGACTTTC
>TRBJ2-7|TRBV28|once|TRBD1|15
CASSSRQGVPYEQYF
TGTGCCAGCAGTTCTCGACAGGGGGTCCCCTACGAGCAGTACTTC
>TRBJ2-3|TRBV18|NA|TRBD2|17
CASSPPSGGPGTDTQYF
TGTGCCAGCTCACCACCGTCGGGGGGGCCCGGCACAGATACGCAGTATTTT
>TRBJ2-5|TRBV18|NA|TRBD1|15
CASSLEDRGHETQYF
TGTGCCAGCTCACTTGAAGACAGGGGGCACGAGACCCAGTACTTC
>TRBJ1-1|TRBV5-4|NA|TRBD1|15
CASSGQGVMTTEAFF
TGTGCCAGCAGCGGACAGGGGGTAATGACCACTGAAGCTTTCTTT
>TRBJ1-5|TRBV19|few|TRBD1|15
CASRGQGDGNQPQHF
TGTGCCAGTAGGGGACAGGGGGACGGCAATCAGCCCCAGCATTTT
>TRBJ2-2|TRBV7-7|NA|NA|15
CASSLALGGSGELFF
TGTGCTAGCAGCTTAGCTCTCGGAGGGTCCGGGGAGCTGTTTTTT
>TRBJ2-5|TRBV5-1|NA|NA|12
CASSLTEETQYF
TGCGCCAGCAGCTTGACGGAAGAGACCCAGTACTTC
>TRBJ1-1|TRBV28|NA|NA|13
CASSWVRRAEAFF
TGTGCCAGCAGTTGGGTGAGGAGGGCTGAAGCTTTCTTT
>TRBJ2-7|TRBV4-1|NA|NA|16
CASSQVGSGSDVEQYF
TGCGCCAGCAGCCAAGTTGGCTCAGGGTCTGATGTCGAGCAGTACTTC
>TRBJ2-1|TRBV5-8|NA|NA|15
CASSLAWEAYNEQFF
TGTGCCAGCAGCTTGGCCTGGGAGGCCTACAATGAGCAGTTCTTC
>TRBJ1-4|TRBV5-6|NA|TRBD1|17
CASSRTGATSTNEKLFF
TGTGCCAGCAGCCGGACAGGGGCGACTTCCACTAATGAAAAACTGTTTTTT
>TRBJ1-1|TRBV6-5|NA|NA|14
CASSHPPTNTEAFF
TGTGCCAGCAGTCACCCGCCCACTAACACTGAAGCTTTCTTT
>TRBJ1-4|TRBV27|NA|TRBD1|18
CASSPVNLPTGLHEKLFF
TGTGCCAGCAGTCCCGTTAACCTCCCGACAGGGCTTCATGAAAAACTGTTTTTT
>TRBJ2-3|TRBV30|NA|NA|12
CAWSAGTDTQYF
TGTGCCTGGAGTGCAGGGACAGATACGCAGTATTTT
>TRBJ2-1|TRBV2|NA|TRBD2|15
CAIRTSGSSYNEQFF
TGTGCCATTCGGACTAGCGGCAGCTCCTACAATGAGCAGTTCTTC
>TRBJ2-3|TRBV27|NA|NA|15
CASSTPDSLTDTQYF
TGTGCCAGCAGTACGCCCGACAGCCTCACAGATACGCAGTATTTT
>TRBJ1-1|TRBV7-2|NA|NA|14
CASSGGVLNTEAFF
TGTGCCAGCAGCGGCGGAGTACTGAACACTGAAGCTTTCTTT
>TRBJ2-7|TRBV28|NA|NA|14
CASSLAGSWYEQYF
TGTGCCAGCAGTTTAGCCGGGAGTTGGTACGAGCAGTACTTC
>TRBJ2-2|TRBV9|NA|TRBD2|16
CASSISGGANTGELFF
TGTGCCAGCAGCATCTCGGGAGGCGCGAACACCGGGGAGCTGTTTTTT
>TRBJ1-5|TRBV2|few|TRBD1|16
CASSDRGLKSNQPQHF
TGTGCCAGCAGTGACAGGGGGCTAAAGAGCAATCAGCCCCAGCATTTT
>TRBJ2-1|TRBV5-1|NA|NA|11
CASSSYNEQFF
TGCGCCAGCAGCTCTTACAATGAGCAGTTCTTC
>TRBJ2-5|TRBV28|few|NA|15
CASSLSDFRVGTQYF
TGTGCCAGCAGTTTATCGGACTTTAGGGTAGGGACCCAGTACTTC
>TRBJ1-3|TRBV28|NA|NA|13
CASRPQGKNTIYF
TGTGCCAGCAGACCCCAGGGAAAGAACACCATATATTTT
>TRBJ2-3|TRBV7-2|NA|TRBD1|16
CASSSPQGARTDTQYF
TGTGCCAGCAGCTCGCCGCAGGGGGCGAGAACAGATACGCAGTATTTT
>TRBJ1-2|TRBV28|once|NA|13
CASSFGQGYGYTF
TGTGCCAGCAGTTTCGGGCAGGGCTATGGCTACACCTTC
>TRBJ2-5|TRBV5-4|NA|TRBD1|16
CASSPRSQGAQETQYF
TGTGCCAGCAGCCCTCGGTCACAGGGGGCTCAAGAGACCCAGTACTTC
>TRBJ2-3|TRBV7-2|NA|TRBD2|17
CASSARTSGRGTDTQYF
TGTGCCAGCAGCGCCCGGACTAGCGGGAGGGGCACAGATACGCAGTATTTT
>TRBJ2-7|TRBV18|many|NA|12
CASSRGSYGQYF
TGTGCCAGCTCCAGGGGTTCCTACGGGCAGTACTTC
>TRBJ2-2|TRBV30|NA|TRBD2|14
CAWRAAGYTGELFF
TGTGCCTGGAGGGCAGCGGGATACACCGGGGAGCTGTTTTTT
>TRBJ1-6|TRBV4-2|NA|NA|13
CASSQHRDSPLHF
TGTGCCAGCAGCCAACACAGGGATTCACCCCTCCACTTT